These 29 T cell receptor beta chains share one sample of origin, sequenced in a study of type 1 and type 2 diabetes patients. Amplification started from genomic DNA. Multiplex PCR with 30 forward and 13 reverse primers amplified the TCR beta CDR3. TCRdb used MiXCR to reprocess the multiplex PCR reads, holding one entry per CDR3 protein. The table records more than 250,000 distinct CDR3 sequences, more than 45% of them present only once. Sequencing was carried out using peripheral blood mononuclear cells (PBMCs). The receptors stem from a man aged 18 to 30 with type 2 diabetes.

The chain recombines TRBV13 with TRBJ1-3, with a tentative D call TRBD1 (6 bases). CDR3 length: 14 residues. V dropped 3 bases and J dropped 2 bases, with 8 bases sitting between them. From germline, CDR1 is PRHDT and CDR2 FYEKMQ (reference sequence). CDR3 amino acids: CASSFTGTGNTIYF. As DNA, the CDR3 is TGTGCCAGCAGCTTTACAGGGACTGGAAACACCATATATTTT.

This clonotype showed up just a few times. The CDR3 sequence is CSAVPLNTEAFF. As DNA, the CDR3 is TGCAGCGCCGTTCCTTTAAACACTGAAGCTTTCTTT. The chain is built from TRBV29-1 and TRBJ1-1, with no clear D. CDR1 is SQVTM and CDR2 is ANQGSEA in the germline V gene. The V end lost 7 bases, the J end lost 2 bases, and 11 bases lay between the germline ends. The CDR3 is 12 residues long.

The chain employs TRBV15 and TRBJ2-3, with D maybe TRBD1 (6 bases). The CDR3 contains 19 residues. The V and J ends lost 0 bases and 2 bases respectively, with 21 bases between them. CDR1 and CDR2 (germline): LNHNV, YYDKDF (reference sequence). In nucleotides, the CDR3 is TGTGCCACCAGCAGAGATTTGCGTGACAGGCCGATCAACACAGATACGCAGTATTTT. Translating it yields CATSRDLRDRPINTDTQYF.

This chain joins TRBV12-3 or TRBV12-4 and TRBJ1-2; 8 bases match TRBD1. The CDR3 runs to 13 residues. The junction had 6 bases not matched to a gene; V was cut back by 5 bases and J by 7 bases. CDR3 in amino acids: CASSRDRSGGYTF. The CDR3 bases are TGTGCCAGCAGTCGGGACAGGTCAGGTGGCTACACCTTC.

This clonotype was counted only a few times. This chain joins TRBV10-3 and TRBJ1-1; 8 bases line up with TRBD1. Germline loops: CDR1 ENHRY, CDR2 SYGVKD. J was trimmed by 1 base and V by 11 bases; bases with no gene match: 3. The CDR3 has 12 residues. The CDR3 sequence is CAAGQGNTEAFF. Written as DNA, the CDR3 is TGTGCCGCAGGACAGGGGAACACTGAAGCTTTCTTT.

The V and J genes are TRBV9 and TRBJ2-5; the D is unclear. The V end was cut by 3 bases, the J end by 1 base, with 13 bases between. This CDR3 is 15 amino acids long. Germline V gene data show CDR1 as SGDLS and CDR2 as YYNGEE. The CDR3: CASSARYSRQETQYF. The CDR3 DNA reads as TGTGCCAGCAGCGCGAGGTATAGTCGCCAAGAGACCCAGTACTTC.

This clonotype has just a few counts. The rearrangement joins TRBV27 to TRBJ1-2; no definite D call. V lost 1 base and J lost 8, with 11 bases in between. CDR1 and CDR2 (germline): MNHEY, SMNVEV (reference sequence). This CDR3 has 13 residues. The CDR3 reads CASSLFPWEGYTF. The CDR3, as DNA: TGTGCCAGCAGTTTATTTCCCTGGGAGGGCTACACCTTC.

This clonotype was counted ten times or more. The CDR3 nucleotides are TGTGCCAGCACACAGGGTTCCCATAATTCACCCCTCCACTTT. The encoded protein is CASTQGSHNSPLHF. V and J are TRBV7-2 and TRBJ1-6; D perhaps matches TRBD1 (6 bases). Germline V lookup: CDR1 SGHTA, CDR2 FQGNSA. The CDR3 covers 14 residues. V shed 7 bases and J shed 5 bases, with 12 bases lying between them.

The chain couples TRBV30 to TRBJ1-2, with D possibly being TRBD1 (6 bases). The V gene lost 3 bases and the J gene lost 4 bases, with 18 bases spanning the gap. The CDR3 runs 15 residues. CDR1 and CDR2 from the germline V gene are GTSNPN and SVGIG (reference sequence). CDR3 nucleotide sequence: TGTGCCTGGAGCTCCTCCGGACAGTTAGTCTATGGCTACACCTTC. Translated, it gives CAWSSSGQLVYGYTF.

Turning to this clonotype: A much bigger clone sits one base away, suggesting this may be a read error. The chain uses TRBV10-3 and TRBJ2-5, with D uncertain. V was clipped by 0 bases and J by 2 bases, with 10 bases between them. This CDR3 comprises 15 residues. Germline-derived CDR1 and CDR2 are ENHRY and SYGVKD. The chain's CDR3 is CAISESIRIQETQYF. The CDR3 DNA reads TGTGCCATCAGTGAGTCGATCAGAATACAAGAGACCCAGTACTTC.

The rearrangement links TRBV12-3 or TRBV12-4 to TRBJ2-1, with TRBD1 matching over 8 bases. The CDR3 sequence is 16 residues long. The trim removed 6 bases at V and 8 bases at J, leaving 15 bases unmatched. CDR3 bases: TGTGCCAGCAGGCCAAACCTAGGGACAGGTAATGATGAGCAGTTCTTC. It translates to CASRPNLGTGNDEQFF.

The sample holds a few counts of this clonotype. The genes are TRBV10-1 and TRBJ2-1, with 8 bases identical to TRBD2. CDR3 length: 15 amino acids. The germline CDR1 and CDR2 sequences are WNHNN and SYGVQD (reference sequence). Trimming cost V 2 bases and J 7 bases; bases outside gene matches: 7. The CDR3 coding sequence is TGCGCCAGCAGTGAGAAGCGGGAGCCCTTGAATGAGCAGTTCTTC. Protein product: CASSEKREPLNEQFF.

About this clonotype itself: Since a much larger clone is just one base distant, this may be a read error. CDR3 residues: CASSRAGGLTGKLFF. The CDR3 coding sequence is TGTGCCAGCAGTCGCGCGGGAGGGCTAACCGGGAAGCTGTTTTTT. The chain carries TRBV25-1 and TRBJ2-2, with TRBD2 identical over 9 bases. This CDR3 is 15 amino acids long. CDR1 is MGHDK and CDR2 is SYGVNS in the germline V gene. The entire variable domain, with the rest obtained from reference TRBV25-1 and TRBJ2-2, is as follows: EADIYQTPRYLVIGTGKKITLECSQTMGHDKMYWYQQDPGMELHLIHYSYGVNSTEKGDLSSESTVSRIRTEHFPLTLESARPSHTSQYLCASSRAGGLTGKLFFGEGSRLTVL.

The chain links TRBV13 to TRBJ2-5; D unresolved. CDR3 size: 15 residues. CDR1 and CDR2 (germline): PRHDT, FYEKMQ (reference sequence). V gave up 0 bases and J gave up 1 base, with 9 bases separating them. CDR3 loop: CASSLGSRTQETQYF. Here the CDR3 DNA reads TGTGCCAGCAGCTTAGGGAGCAGAACCCAAGAGACCCAGTACTTC.

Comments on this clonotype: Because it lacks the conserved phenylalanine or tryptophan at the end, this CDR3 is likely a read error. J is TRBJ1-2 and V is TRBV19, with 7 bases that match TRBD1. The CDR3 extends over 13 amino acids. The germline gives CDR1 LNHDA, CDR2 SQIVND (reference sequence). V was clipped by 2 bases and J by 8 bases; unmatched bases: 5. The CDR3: CASSISTGVGYTS. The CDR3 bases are TGTGCCAGTAGTATATCCACAGGGGTCGGCTACACCTCC.

CDR3 nucleotide sequence: TGCAGCGTGACAGGGGACGGGGCCTTCTACAATGAGCAGTTCTTC. Amino acid sequence: CSVTGDGAFYNEQFF. The rearrangement uses TRBV29-1 and TRBJ2-1; 8 bases align to TRBD1. CDR3 length equals 15 residues. Unmatched junction bases numbered 10, after V lost 6 bases and J lost 3 bases. Germline-derived CDR1 and CDR2 are SQVTM and ANQGSEA.

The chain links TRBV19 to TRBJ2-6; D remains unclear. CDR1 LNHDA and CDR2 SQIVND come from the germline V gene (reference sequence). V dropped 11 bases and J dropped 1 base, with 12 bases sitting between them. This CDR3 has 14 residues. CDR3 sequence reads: CAVEKGSGANVLTF. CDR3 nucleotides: TGTGCCGTTGAGAAAGGGTCTGGGGCCAACGTCCTGACTTTC.

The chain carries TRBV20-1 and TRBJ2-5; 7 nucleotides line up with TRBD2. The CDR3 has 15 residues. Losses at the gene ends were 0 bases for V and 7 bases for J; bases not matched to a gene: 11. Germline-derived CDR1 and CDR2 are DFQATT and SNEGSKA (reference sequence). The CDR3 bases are TGCAGTGCTAGAGATCTGGGAGGGTCGCAGGGGACCCAGTACTTC. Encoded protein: CSARDLGGSQGTQYF.

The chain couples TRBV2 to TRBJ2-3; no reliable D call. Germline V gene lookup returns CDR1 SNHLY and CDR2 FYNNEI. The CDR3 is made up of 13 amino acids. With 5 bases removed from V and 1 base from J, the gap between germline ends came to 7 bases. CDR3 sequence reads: CASSRKGTDTQYF. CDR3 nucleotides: TGTGCCAGCAGTCGGAAAGGCACAGATACGCAGTATTTT.

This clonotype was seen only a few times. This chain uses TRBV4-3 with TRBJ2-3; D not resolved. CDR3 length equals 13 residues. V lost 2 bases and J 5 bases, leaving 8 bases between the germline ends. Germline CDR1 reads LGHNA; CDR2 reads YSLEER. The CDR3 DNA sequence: TGCGCCAGCAGCCAATCGTTGAAAGATACGCAGTATTTT. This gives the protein CASSQSLKDTQYF.

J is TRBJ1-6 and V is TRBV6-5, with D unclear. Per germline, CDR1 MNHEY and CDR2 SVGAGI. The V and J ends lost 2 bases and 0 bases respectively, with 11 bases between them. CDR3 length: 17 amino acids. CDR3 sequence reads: CASSYTERGSYNSPLHF. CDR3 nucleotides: TGTGCCAGCAGTTACACAGAACGAGGCTCCTATAATTCACCCCTCCACTTT.

CDR3 amino acids: CASIMVLWAEAFF. The DNA for the CDR3 is TGTGCCAGTATTATGGTACTCTGGGCAGAAGCTTTCTTT. The chain is built from TRBV19 and TRBJ1-1; unclear D gene. Germline lookup yields CDR1 LNHDA and CDR2 SQIVND (reference sequence). The CDR3 totals 13 residues. Trimming removed 7 bases at V and 8 bases at J, with 17 bases between.

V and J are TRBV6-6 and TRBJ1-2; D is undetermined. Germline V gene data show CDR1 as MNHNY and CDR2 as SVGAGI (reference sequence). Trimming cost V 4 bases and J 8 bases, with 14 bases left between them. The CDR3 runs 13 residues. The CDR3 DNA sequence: TGTGCCAGCAGTTGGTCCAGCGCTGACGGCTACACCTTC. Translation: CASSWSSADGYTF.

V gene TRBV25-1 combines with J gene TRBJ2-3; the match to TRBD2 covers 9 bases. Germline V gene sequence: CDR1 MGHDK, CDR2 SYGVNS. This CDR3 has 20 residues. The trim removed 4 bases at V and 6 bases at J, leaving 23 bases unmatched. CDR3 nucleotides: TGTGCCAGCAGTGCACGTTATTTTAGCGGGAGTTGCCGATTATGCGATACGCAGTATTTT. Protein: CASSARYFSGSCRLCDTQYF.

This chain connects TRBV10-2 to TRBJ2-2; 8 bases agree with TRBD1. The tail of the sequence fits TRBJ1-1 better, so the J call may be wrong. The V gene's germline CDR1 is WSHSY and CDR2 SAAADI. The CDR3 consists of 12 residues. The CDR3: CASSDHTGGAFF. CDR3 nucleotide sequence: TGCGCCAGCAGTGACCACACAGGGGGGGCTTTCTTT.

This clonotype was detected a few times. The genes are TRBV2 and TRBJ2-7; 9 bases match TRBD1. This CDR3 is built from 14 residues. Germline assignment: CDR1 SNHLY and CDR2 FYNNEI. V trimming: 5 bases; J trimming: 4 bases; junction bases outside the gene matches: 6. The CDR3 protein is CASSSGTGKYEQYF. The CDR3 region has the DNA TGTGCCAGCAGTTCCGGGACAGGGAAATACGAGCAGTACTTC.

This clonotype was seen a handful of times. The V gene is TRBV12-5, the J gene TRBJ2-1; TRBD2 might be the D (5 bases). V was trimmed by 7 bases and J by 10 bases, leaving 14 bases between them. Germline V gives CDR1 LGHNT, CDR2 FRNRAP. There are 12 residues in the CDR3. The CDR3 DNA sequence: TGTGCTAGTGTCCAGACGGGGTGGGAGCAGTTCTTC. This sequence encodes CASVQTGWEQFF.

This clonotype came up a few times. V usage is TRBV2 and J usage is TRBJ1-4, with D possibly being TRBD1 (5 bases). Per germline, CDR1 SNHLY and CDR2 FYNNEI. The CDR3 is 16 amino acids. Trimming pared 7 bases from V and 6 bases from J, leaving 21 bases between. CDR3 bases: TGTGCCAGCACCTTACTGGGAGGAGGGGCGGATGAAAAACTGTTTTTT. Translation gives CASTLLGGGADEKLFF.

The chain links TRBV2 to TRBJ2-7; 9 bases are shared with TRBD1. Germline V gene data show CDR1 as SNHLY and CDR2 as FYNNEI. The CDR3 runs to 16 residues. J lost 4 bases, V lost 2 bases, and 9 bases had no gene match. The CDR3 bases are TGTGCCAGCAGTGAATACCTCGGGACAGGGTGGTACGAGCAGTACTTC. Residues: CASSEYLGTGWYEQYF.